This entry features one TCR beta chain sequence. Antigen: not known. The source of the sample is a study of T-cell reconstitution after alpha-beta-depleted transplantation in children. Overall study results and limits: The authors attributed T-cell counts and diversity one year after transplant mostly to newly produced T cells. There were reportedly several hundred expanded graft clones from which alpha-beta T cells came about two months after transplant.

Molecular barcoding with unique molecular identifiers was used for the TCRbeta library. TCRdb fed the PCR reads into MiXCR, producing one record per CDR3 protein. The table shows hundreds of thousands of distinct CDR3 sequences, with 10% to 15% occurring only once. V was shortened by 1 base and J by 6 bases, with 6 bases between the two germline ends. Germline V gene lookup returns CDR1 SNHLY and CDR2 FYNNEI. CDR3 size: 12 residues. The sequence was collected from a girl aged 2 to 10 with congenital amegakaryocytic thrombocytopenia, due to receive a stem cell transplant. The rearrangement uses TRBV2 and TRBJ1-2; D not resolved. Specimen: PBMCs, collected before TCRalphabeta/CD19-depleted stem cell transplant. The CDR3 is CASSEGRDGYTF. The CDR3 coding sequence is TGTGCCAGCAGTGAAGGAAGGGATGGCTACACCTTC. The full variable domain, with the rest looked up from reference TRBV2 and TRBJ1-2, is EPEVTQTPSHQVTQMGQEVILRCVPISNHLYFYWYRQILGQKVEFLVSFYNNEISEKSEIFDDQFSVERPDGSNFTLKIRSTKLEDSAMYFCASSEGRDGYTFGSGTRLTVV.